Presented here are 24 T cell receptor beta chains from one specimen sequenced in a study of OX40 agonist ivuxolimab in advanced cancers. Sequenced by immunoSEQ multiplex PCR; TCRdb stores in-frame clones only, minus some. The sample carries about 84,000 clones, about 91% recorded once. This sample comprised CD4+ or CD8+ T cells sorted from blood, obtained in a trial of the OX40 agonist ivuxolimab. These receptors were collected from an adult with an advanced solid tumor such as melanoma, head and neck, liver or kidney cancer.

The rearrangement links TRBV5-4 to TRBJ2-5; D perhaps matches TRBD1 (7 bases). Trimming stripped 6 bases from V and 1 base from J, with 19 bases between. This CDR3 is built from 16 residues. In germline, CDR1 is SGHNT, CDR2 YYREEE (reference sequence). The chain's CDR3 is CASTLFPQGGQETQYF. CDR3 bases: TGTGCCAGCACCCTATTCCCCCAGGGGGGCCAAGAGACCCAGTACTTC.

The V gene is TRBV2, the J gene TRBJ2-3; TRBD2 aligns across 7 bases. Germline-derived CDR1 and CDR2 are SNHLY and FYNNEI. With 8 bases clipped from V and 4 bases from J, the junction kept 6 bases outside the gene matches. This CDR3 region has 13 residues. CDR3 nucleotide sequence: TGTGCCAGCGGGAGGGGCCTGCCAGATACGCAGTATTTT. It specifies CASGRGLPDTQYF.

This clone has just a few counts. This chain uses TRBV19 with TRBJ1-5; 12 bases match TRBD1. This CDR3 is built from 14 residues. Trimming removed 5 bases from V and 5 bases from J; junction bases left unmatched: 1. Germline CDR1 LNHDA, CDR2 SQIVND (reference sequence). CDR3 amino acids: CASSRDRGHQPQHF. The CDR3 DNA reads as TGTGCCAGTAGTCGGGACAGGGGGCATCAGCCCCAGCATTTT. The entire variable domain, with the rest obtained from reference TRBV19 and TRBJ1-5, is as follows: DGGITQSPKYLFRKEGQNVTLSCEQNLNHDAMYWYRQDPGQGLRLIYYSQIVNDFQKGDIAEGYSVSREKKESFPLTVTSAQKNPTAFYLCASSRDRGHQPQHFGDGTRLSIL.

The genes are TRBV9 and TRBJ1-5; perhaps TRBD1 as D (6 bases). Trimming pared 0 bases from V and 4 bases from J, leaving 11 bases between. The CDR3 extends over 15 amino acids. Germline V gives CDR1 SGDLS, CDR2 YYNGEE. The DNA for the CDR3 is TGTGCCAGCAGCGTAGCCGGACAGTTGAATCAGCCCCAGCATTTT. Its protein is CASSVAGQLNQPQHF.

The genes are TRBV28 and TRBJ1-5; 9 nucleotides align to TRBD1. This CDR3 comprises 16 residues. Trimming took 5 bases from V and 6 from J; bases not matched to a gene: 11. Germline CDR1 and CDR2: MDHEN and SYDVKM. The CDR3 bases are TGTGCCAGCAGTACACCGGGGGGACAGGGTCGTCAGCCCCAGCATTTT. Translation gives CASSTPGGQGRQPQHF.

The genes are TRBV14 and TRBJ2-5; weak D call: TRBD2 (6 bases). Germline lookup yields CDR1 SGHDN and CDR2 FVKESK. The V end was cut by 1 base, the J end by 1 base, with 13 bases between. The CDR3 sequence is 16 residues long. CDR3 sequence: CASSQVGRIFQETQYF. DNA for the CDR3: TGTGCCAGCAGCCAAGTGGGGAGGATATTCCAAGAGACCCAGTACTTC.

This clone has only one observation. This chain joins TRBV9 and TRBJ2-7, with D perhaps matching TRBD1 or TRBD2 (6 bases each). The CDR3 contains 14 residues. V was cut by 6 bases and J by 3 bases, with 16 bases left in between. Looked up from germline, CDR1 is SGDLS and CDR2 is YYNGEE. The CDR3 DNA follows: TGTGCCAGCACCGCAGAGGGGGGCGGCTACGAGCAGTACTTC. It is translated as CASTAEGGGYEQYF.

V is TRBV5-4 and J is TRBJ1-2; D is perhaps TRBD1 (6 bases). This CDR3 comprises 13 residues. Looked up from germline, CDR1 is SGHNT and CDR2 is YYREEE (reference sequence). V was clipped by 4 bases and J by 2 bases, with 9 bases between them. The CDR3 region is CASSAGGNYGYTF. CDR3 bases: TGTGCCAGCAGCGCCGGGGGCAACTATGGCTACACCTTC.

Here the CDR3 DNA reads TGCAGTGGGCAGTCTGGTAGCTACACCTTC. It encodes CSGQSGSYTF. The rearrangement links TRBV20-1 to TRBJ1-2, with D uncertain. V lost 7 bases and J 9 bases, leaving 12 bases between the germline ends. The V gene's germline CDR1 is DFQATT and CDR2 SNEGSKA (reference sequence). The CDR3 sequence is 10 residues long.

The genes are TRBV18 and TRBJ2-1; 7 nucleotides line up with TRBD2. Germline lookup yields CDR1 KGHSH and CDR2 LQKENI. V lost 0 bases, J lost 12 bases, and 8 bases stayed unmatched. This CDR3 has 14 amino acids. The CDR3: CASSPPTSERGQFF. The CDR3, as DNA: TGTGCCAGCTCACCACCAACTAGCGAACGGGGGCAGTTCTTC.

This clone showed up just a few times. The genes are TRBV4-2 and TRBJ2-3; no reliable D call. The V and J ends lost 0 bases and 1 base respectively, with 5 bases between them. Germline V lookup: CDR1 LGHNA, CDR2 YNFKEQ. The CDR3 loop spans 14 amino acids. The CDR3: CASSQDRRTDTQYF. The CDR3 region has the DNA TGTGCCAGCAGCCAAGATCGCCGCACAGATACGCAGTATTTT.

CDR3 DNA: TGTGCCAGCAGCAGGCGACAGGGGGCTTCCTACAATGAGCAGTTCTTC. As protein: CASSRRQGASYNEQFF. The chain carries TRBV11-2 and TRBJ2-1; 10 bases fit TRBD1. V shed 5 bases and J 1 base; nucleotides not matched to a gene: 5. Germline V gives CDR1 SGHAT, CDR2 FQNNGV. CDR3 length: 16 residues.

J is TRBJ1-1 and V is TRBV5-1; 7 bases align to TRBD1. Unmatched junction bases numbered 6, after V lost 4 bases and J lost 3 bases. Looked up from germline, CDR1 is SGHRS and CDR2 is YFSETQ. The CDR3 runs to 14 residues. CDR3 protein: CASSEGAGDTEAFF. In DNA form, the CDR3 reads TGCGCCAGCAGCGAGGGGGCAGGGGACACTGAAGCTTTCTTT.

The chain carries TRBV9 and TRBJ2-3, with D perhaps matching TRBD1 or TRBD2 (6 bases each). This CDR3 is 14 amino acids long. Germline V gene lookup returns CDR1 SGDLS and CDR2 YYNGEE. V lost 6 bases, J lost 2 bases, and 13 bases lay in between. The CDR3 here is CASTPGGATDTQYF. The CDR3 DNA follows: TGTGCCAGCACCCCCGGGGGCGCCACAGATACGCAGTATTTT. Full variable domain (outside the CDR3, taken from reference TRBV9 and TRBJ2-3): DSGVTQTPKHLITATGQRVTLRCSPRSGDLSVYWYQQSLDQGLQFLIQYYNGEERAKGNILERFSAQQFPDLHSELNLSSLELGDSALYFCASTPGGATDTQYFGPGTRLTVL.

In DNA form, the CDR3 reads TGTGCCACCAGCAGAGGACAGGGGAGTCAGCCCCAGCATTTT. Amino acid sequence: CATSRGQGSQPQHF. The chain uses TRBV15 and TRBJ1-5, with 8 nucleotides matching TRBD1. CDR1 is LNHNV, CDR2 YYDKDF, per germline (reference sequence). This CDR3 spans 14 amino acids. The V gene end was trimmed by 1 base and the J gene end by 6 bases; junction bases not matched to a gene: 2.

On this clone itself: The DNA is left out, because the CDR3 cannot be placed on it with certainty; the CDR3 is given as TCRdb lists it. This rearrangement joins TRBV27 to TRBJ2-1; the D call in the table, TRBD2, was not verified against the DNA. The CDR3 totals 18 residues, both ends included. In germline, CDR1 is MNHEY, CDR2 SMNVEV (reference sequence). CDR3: CASSTSTPTRTNHYEQFF.

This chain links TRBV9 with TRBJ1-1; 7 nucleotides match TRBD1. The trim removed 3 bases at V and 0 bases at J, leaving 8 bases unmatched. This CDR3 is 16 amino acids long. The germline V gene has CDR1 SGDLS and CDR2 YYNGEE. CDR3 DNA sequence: TGTGCCAGCAGCGCCCGAGGGGGACAGATGAACACTGAAGCTTTCTTT. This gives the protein CASSARGGQMNTEAFF. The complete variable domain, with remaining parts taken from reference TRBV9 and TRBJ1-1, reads DSGVTQTPKHLITATGQRVTLRCSPRSGDLSVYWYQQSLDQGLQFLIQYYNGEERAKGNILERFSAQQFPDLHSELNLSSLELGDSALYFCASSARGGQMNTEAFFGQGTRLTVV.

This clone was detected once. The CDR3: CASSGGTTGNNEKLFF. CDR3 nucleotide sequence: TGTGCCAGCAGCGGCGGGACGACAGGGAATAATGAAAAACTGTTTTTT. The chain is built from TRBV7-9 and TRBJ1-4, with 7 bases matching TRBD1. Germline CDR1 SEHNR, CDR2 FQNEAQ (reference sequence). Trimming at V came to 5 bases and at J to 4 bases, leaving 10 bases not matched to a gene. The CDR3 sequence is 16 residues long.

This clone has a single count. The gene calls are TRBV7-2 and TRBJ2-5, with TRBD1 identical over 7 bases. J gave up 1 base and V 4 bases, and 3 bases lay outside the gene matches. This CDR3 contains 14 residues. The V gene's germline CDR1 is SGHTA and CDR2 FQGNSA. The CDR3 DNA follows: TGTGCCAGCAGCTCCACAGGGGCCCAAGAGACCCAGTACTTC. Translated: CASSSTGAQETQYF.

The CDR3 DNA follows: TGTGCCAGCAGCTTTGACAGGAGCACAGATACGCAGTATTTT. This codes for CASSFDRSTDTQYF. This chain uses TRBV11-2 with TRBJ2-3, with a weak D call TRBD1 (6 bases). V shed 3 bases and J shed 0 bases, with 7 bases lying between them. This CDR3 is 14 amino acids long. The germline CDR1 and CDR2 sequences are SGHAT and FQNNGV.

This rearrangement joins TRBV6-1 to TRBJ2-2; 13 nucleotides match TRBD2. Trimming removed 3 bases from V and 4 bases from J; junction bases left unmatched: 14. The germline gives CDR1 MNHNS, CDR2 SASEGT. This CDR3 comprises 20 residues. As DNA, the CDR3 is TGTGCCAGCAGTGAGCAGTGGGGACTAGCGGGAAACGTTCGCACCGGGGAGCTGTTTTTT. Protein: CASSEQWGLAGNVRTGELFF.

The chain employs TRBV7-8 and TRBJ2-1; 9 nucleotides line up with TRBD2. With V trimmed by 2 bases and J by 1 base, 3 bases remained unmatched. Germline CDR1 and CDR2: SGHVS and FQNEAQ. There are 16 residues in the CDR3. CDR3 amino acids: CASSLQAGGSYNEQFF. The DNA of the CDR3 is TGTGCCAGCAGCTTACAGGCGGGAGGGTCCTACAATGAGCAGTTCTTC. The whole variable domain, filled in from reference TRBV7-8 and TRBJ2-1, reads GAGVSQSPRYKVAKRGQDVALRCDPISGHVSLFWYQQALGQGPEFLTYFQNEAQLDKSGLPSDRFFAERPEGSVSTLKIQRTQQEDSAVYLCASSLQAGGSYNEQFFGPGTRLTVL.

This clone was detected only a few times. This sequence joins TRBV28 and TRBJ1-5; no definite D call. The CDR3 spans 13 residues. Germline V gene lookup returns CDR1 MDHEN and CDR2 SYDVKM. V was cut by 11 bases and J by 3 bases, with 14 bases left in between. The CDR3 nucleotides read TGTGCCTCGGAGCACAGACACAATCAGCCCCAGCATTTT. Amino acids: CASEHRHNQPQHF.

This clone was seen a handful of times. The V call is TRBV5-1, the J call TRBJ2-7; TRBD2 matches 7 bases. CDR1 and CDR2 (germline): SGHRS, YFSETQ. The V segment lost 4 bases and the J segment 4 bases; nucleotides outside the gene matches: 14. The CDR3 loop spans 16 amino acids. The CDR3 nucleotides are TGCGCCAGCAGCCCCGGAATCGGGAGGACCCTATACGAGCAGTACTTC. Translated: CASSPGIGRTLYEQYF.